These T cell receptor beta chains were read from a single sample in a study of read filtering for tumor transcriptome and immune sequencing. TCRdb fed the reads into MiXCR, producing one record per CDR3 protein. The table has about 57,000 distinct CDR3 sequences, about 15% seen once. Sequenced sample: a population of CD138-negative cells sorted from bone marrow. The receptors derive from a donor aged 40 or over with multiple myeloma. CDR3s include the opening cysteine and the closing phenylalanine or tryptophan. A D gene is named only where the DNA matches it firmly. The listing skips clone size in some rows; elsewhere it reads once, few, many or a size class.

clone_size j_call v_call d_call cdr3_aa cdr3_nt
many TRBJ2-7 TRBV7-9 - CASRSDYAYEQYF TGTGCCAGCAGATCGGACTATGCCTACGAGCAGTACTTC
many TRBJ2-7 TRBV14 TRBD1 CASSQAQGAHEQYF TGTGCCAGCAGCCAAGCCCAGGGGGCTCACGAGCAGTACTTC
many TRBJ1-1 TRBV24-1 - CATSDSRGTPTEAFF TGTGCCACCAGTGATAGTCGCGGGACACCCACTGAAGCTTTCTTT
many TRBJ2-5 TRBV29-1 - CSVEGLADQETQYF TGCAGCGTTGAAGGGCTAGCAGATCAAGAGACCCAGTACTTC
many TRBJ1-5 TRBV30 TRBD1 CAWSVGGQVTQPQHF TGTGCCTGGAGTGTGGGGGGACAGGTCACTCAGCCCCAGCATTTT
many TRBJ1-1 TRBV9 - CASSVAQGGSNTEAFF TGTGCCAGCAGCGTAGCTCAAGGGGGTTCGAACACTGAAGCTTTCTTT
- TRBJ2-7 TRBV30 - CAWSVPTRGYEQYF TGTGCCTGGAGTGTACCCACCAGGGGCTACGAGCAGTACTTC
many TRBJ2-7 TRBV29-1 TRBD1 CSVKGQVYEQYF TGCAGCGTGAAAGGACAGGTCTACGAGCAGTACTTC
many TRBJ2-7 TRBV6-5 TRBD1 CASSYSKGQGVHEQYF TGTGCCAGCAGTTACTCGAAGGGACAGGGGGTCCACGAGCAGTACTTC
few TRBJ2-1 TRBV12-3/TRBV12-4 TRBD2 CASSFGGSFPNEQFF TGTGCCAGCAGTTTTGGCGGGAGTTTCCCCAATGAGCAGTTCTTC
few TRBJ2-7 TRBV3-1 TRBD2 CASSEKPGTSSYEQYF TGTGCCAGCAGCGAGAAACCCGGGACTAGCTCCTACGAGCAGTACTTC
many TRBJ2-1 TRBV28 TRBD1 CASSFPGQGPYNEQFF TGTGCCAGCAGTTTCCCAGGACAGGGACCTTACAATGAGCAGTTCTTC
many TRBJ2-3 TRBV7-9 - CASSPGFRVDTDTQYF TGTGCCAGCAGCCCCGGCTTTCGGGTGGACACAGATACGCAGTATTTT
few TRBJ2-5 TRBV2 - CAIRVREETQYF TGTGCCATCAGGGTGAGGGAGGAGACCCAGTACTTC
- TRBJ2-2 TRBV11-2 - CASSPGRSNTGELFF TGTGCCAGCAGTCCGGGACGTTCGAACACCGGGGAGCTGTTTTTT
many TRBJ2-1 TRBV20-1 TRBD2 CSANPSGTEGQFF TGCAGTGCTAACCCTAGCGGGACGGAGGGGCAGTTCTTC
many TRBJ2-1 TRBV4-3 - CASSQDSRSNEQFF TGCGCCAGCAGCCAAGATTCGAGGAGCAATGAGCAGTTCTTC
- TRBJ1-5 TRBV6-5 TRBD1 CASRSRQGSQPQHF TGTGCCAGCAGAAGTCGACAGGGGAGTCAGCCCCAGCATTTT
few TRBJ2-2 TRBV20-1 - CSARDQGGNTGELFF TGCAGTGCTAGAGATCAGGGGGGAAACACCGGGGAGCTGTTTTTT
few TRBJ1-1 TRBV11-2 - CASSLGTGRDTEAFF TGTGCCAGCAGCTTGGGAACAGGGAGGGACACTGAAGCTTTCTTT
- TRBJ2-5 TRBV2 - CASSEGGLGETQYF TGTGCCAGCAGTGAAGGCGGTCTAGGGGAGACCCAGTACTTC
- TRBJ2-5 TRBV5-4 - CASSFPLAKETQYF TGTGCCAGCAGCTTCCCCCTAGCCAAAGAGACCCAGTACTTC
many TRBJ2-1 TRBV7-2 - CASSLPYNEQFF TGTGCCAGCAGCTTACCCTACAATGAGCAGTTCTTC
many TRBJ1-4 TRBV29-1 TRBD1 CSVTGRGNEKLFF TGCAGCGTGACAGGGAGGGGAAATGAAAAACTGTTTTTT
many TRBJ1-1 TRBV3-1 - CASSQDRVTEAFF TGTGCCAGCAGCCAAGATCGGGTGACTGAAGCTTTCTTT
many TRBJ1-5 TRBV7-9 - CASSLGGVRDQPQHF TGTGCCAGCAGCTTAGGGGGGGTAAGGGATCAGCCCCAGCATTTT
many TRBJ2-3 TRBV9 TRBD1 CASSAGQGPDTQYF TGTGCCAGCAGCGCCGGACAGGGCCCAGATACGCAGTATTTT
- TRBJ1-3 TRBV12-3/TRBV12-4 TRBD1 CASRSGGGGNTIYF TGTGCCAGCAGATCAGGGGGCGGTGGAAACACCATATATTTT
many TRBJ2-5 TRBV29-1 - CSGGKETQYF TGCAGCGGGGGCAAAGAGACCCAGTACTTC
many TRBJ2-7 TRBV27 - CASSLNEQYF TGTGCCAGCAGTTTAAACGAGCAGTACTTC
many TRBJ2-5 TRBV14 - CASSTRITVGQETQYF TGTGCCAGCAGCACACGGATTACAGTGGGGCAAGAGACCCAGTACTTC
- TRBJ2-7 TRBV4-3 TRBD2 CASSQVGLAGEQYF TGCGCCAGCAGCCAAGTCGGACTAGCCGGCGAGCAGTACTTC
many TRBJ2-1 TRBV27 - CASSPQILSYNEQFF TGTGCCAGCAGTCCACAGATACTCTCCTACAATGAGCAGTTCTTC
many TRBJ2-1 TRBV14 - CASSQYGSGNEQFF TGTGCCAGCAGCCAATACGGGAGTGGTAATGAGCAGTTCTTC
many TRBJ2-2 TRBV18 TRBD1 CASSHGTGKPRDTGELFF TGTGCCAGCTCACACGGGACAGGGAAGCCTAGAGACACCGGGGAGCTGTTTTTT
many TRBJ2-1 TRBV21-1 - CASSKAGARECDEQFF TGTGCCAGCAGCAAAGCGGGAGCGCGAGAGTGCGATGAGCAGTTCTTC
many TRBJ2-5 TRBV20-1 - CSARGTVNQETQYF TGCAGTGCTAGAGGGACAGTTAACCAAGAGACCCAGTACTTC
- TRBJ2-5 TRBV28 TRBD2 CASSLRRSGRAMETQYF TGTGCCAGCAGTTTACGCAGAAGCGGGAGGGCGATGGAGACCCAGTACTTC
few TRBJ2-3 TRBV19 - CASSIDLGRVDTQYF TGTGCCAGTAGTATAGATCTCGGAAGGGTAGATACGCAGTATTTT
many TRBJ1-1 TRBV6-6 - CASSYHGQIPIRNTEAFF TGTGCCAGCAGTTACCATGGACAGATACCAATTCGGAACACTGAAGCTTTCTTT